The next 27 T cell receptor beta chains were all read from a single sample in a study of blood T cell repertoires in COVID-19. Only in-frame clones appear in the TCRdb table, and some are missing; sequencing was by immunoSEQ multiplex PCR. The data show 300,000 to 450,000 clones, roughly 86% seen once. The source material was PBMCs or T cells enriched from blood (not recorded which). These receptors were taken from a man aged 40-49 years in a cohort exposed to, infected with or recovered from COVID-19 (not recorded which).

This sequence joins TRBV5-1 and TRBJ2-7; 10 bases are shared with TRBD2. Germline V gene data show CDR1 as SGHRS and CDR2 as YFSETQ. After removal of 0 bases from V and 6 bases from J, the junction contained 6 bases not matched to a gene. This CDR3 region has 15 residues. CDR3 loop: CASSLVGTSALEQYF. For the CDR3, the DNA is TGCGCCAGCAGCTTGGTCGGGACTAGCGCCCTCGAGCAGTACTTC.

The rearrangement uses TRBV10-2 and TRBJ1-3, with TRBD1 identical over 7 bases. After removal of 6 bases from V and 0 bases from J, the junction contained 2 bases not matched to a gene. The germline CDR1 and CDR2 sequences are WSHSY and SAAADI. The CDR3 sequence is 14 residues long. CDR3 in amino acids: CASRDRPSGNTIYF. For the CDR3, the DNA is TGCGCCAGCAGGGACAGGCCCTCTGGAAACACCATATATTTT.

The gene calls are TRBV18 and TRBJ2-5; TRBD2 might be the D (5 bases). With 2 bases removed from V and 2 bases from J, the gap between germline ends came to 15 bases. The CDR3 is made up of 16 amino acids. Germline V CDR1 and CDR2: KGHSH, LQKENI. The CDR3 DNA sequence: TGTGCCAGCTCACCAAGATTAGTGACTAAGCAAGAGACCCAGTACTTC. Residues: CASSPRLVTKQETQYF.

Remarks on this clone: The sample has other DNA sequences that encode this CDR3 too. V is TRBV18 and J is TRBJ1-1; 7 bases map to TRBD1. Germline trimming cut 6 bases from V and 11 bases from J; bases unmatched to any gene: 6. Germline V lookup: CDR1 KGHSH, CDR2 LQKENI. The CDR3 runs to 11 residues. The DNA of the CDR3 is TGTGCCAGCTCGCCCGACAGGGAGGCTTTCTTT. Its translation is CASSPDREAFF. Filled out from reference TRBV18 and TRBJ1-1, the complete variable domain reads NAGVMQNPRHLVRRRGQEARLRCSPMKGHSHVYWYRQLPEEGLKFMVYLQKENIIDESGMPKERFSAEFPKEGPSILRIQQVVRGDSAAYFCASSPDREAFFGQGTRLTVV.

In its sample, this clone was seen many times. The CDR3 spells CAWGLQATGNTIYF. DNA for the CDR3: TGTGCCTGGGGGCTACAGGCGACTGGAAACACCATATATTTT. The chain carries TRBV30 and TRBJ1-3, with D perhaps TRBD1 (5 bases). Between the trimmed V and J ends, which lost 5 bases and 2 bases, there was a span of 13 bases. CDR1 and CDR2 from the germline V gene are GTSNPN and SVGIG (reference sequence). CDR3 size: 14 residues. Using reference TRBV30 and TRBJ1-3 for the parts outside the CDR3, the full variable domain is SQTIHQWPATLVQPVGSPLSLECTVEGTSNPNLYWYRQAAGRGLQLLFYSVGIGQISSEVPQNLSASRPQDRQFILSSKKLLLSDSGFYLCAWGLQATGNTIYFGEGSWLTVV.

The J gene is TRBJ1-1, the V gene TRBV18, with D unresolved. Germline V CDR1 and CDR2: KGHSH, LQKENI. The V end lost 1 base, the J end lost 6 bases, and 9 bases lay between the germline ends. The CDR3 is 13 residues long. The CDR3 reads CASSPQRGPEAFF. In nucleotides, the CDR3 is TGTGCCAGCTCACCACAGAGAGGGCCTGAAGCTTTCTTT.

The V call is TRBV3-1 (or the pseudogene TRBV3-2), the J call TRBJ2-1, with D perhaps TRBD2 (5 bases). The CDR3 sequence is 14 residues long. Germline lookup yields CDR1 LGHDT and CDR2 YNNKEL (reference sequence). Trimming shortened V by 2 bases and J by 9 bases, and 14 bases separated the two germline ends. CDR3 protein: CASSQMNSAFEQFF. The CDR3 nucleotides are TGTGCCAGCAGCCAAATGAATAGCGCTTTTGAGCAGTTCTTC.

The CDR3 nucleotides read TGTGCCAGCAGATCTCCCGTAAAGGGGGATCCCTACGAGCAGTACTTC. This gives the protein CASRSPVKGDPYEQYF. This chain uses TRBV27 with TRBJ2-7, with D tentatively TRBD1 (6 bases). The ends were cut back, 6 bases at V and 2 bases at J, with 20 bases in the middle. This CDR3 has 16 amino acids. Germline loops: CDR1 MNHEY, CDR2 SMNVEV (reference sequence).

The chain recombines TRBV18 with TRBJ1-1, with D tentatively TRBD1 (5 bases). The CDR3 extends over 13 amino acids. Trimming stripped 5 bases from V and 4 bases from J, with 11 bases between. Germline values: CDR1 KGHSH, CDR2 LQKENI. DNA of the CDR3: TGTGCCAGCTCAGAAACAGGAGTCACTGAAGCTTTCTTT. Translated, it gives CASSETGVTEAFF.

The chain uses TRBV4-1 and TRBJ1-4; 9 positions match TRBD1. Germline V gives CDR1 MGHRA, CDR2 YSYEKL. This CDR3 region has 15 residues. V was pared by 7 bases and J by 8 bases, with 11 bases of the junction left unmatched. The CDR3 coding sequence is TGCGCCAGCACCCTAGACGGGACAGGGACCGAAAAACTGTTTTTT. Its translation is CASTLDGTGTEKLFF.

The genes are TRBV11-1 and TRBJ2-5; 8 positions match TRBD1. Losses at the gene ends were 3 bases for V and 1 base for J; bases not matched to a gene: 7. Germline V gene lookup returns CDR1 SGHAT and CDR2 FQDESV (reference sequence). CDR3 length: 16 amino acids. The CDR3 loop reads CASSFGGRGLQETQYF. CDR3 coding DNA: TGTGCCAGCAGCTTTGGTGGCAGGGGGCTCCAAGAGACCCAGTACTTC.

The chain recombines TRBV28 with TRBJ2-7; no definite D call. CDR3 length: 14 amino acids. Trimming left V 5 bases short and J 5 bases short, with 16 bases between. From germline, CDR1 is MDHEN and CDR2 SYDVKM. As DNA, the CDR3 is TGTGCCAGCAGTCTGACTGATGCTAGGAACGAGCAGTACTTC. It yields the protein CASSLTDARNEQYF.

This sequence joins TRBV7-9 and TRBJ2-5, with TRBD2 as a possible D gene (5 bases). CDR3 length equals 13 residues. Trimming removed 2 bases at V and 7 bases at J, with 11 bases between. Germline-derived CDR1 and CDR2 are SEHNR and FQNEAQ (reference sequence). CDR3 in DNA: TGTGCCAGCAGCTTATCCGGGGTGGTGACCCAGTACTTC. Protein sequence: CASSLSGVVTQYF.

The chain uses TRBV7-2 and TRBJ1-2; TRBD1 matches 9 bases. The trim removed 1 base at V and 7 bases at J, leaving 4 bases unmatched. CDR1 is SGHTA and CDR2 is FQGNSA in the germline V gene. The CDR3 totals 14 residues. The CDR3 region is CASSLDRGQGGYTF. The CDR3 region has the DNA TGTGCCAGCAGCTTAGACAGGGGGCAGGGTGGCTACACCTTC.

The rearrangement uses TRBV3-1 (or the pseudogene TRBV3-2) and TRBJ2-7; D is uncertain. The CDR3 consists of 11 residues. Trimming cost V 4 bases and J 4 bases, with 5 bases left between them. CDR1 and CDR2 from the germline V gene are LGHDT and YNNKEL (reference sequence). CDR3 sequence: CASSLRYEQYF. The CDR3 coding sequence is TGTGCCAGCAGCCTCAGGTACGAGCAGTACTTC.

The chain couples TRBV6-5 to TRBJ2-1; TRBD2 matches at 8 bases. Losses at the gene ends were 9 bases for V and 3 bases for J; bases not matched to a gene: 7. The germline CDR1 and CDR2 sequences are MNHEY and SVGAGI. This CDR3 spans 14 amino acids. The CDR3 reads CASHGTRDYNEQFF. The DNA of the CDR3 is TGTGCCAGTCACGGGACTAGGGACTACAATGAGCAGTTCTTC.

The V gene is TRBV19, the J gene TRBJ2-3; TRBD2 matches at 7 bases. Germline CDR1 and CDR2: LNHDA and SQIVND (reference sequence). With V trimmed by 3 bases and J by 5 bases, 8 bases remained unmatched. The CDR3 loop spans 15 amino acids. The CDR3 DNA is TGTGCCAGTAGTATCTCGGGGAGGGCCGGAGATACGCAGTATTTT. Its translation is CASSISGRAGDTQYF.

This chain uses TRBV21-1 with TRBJ2-7; the table assigns TRBD2, which was not confirmed against the DNA. TRBV21-1 represents a pseudogene. CDR3 size: 15 residues. The CDR3 nucleotides are TGTGCCAGCAGCAAAGGGCGGGCCCTAACCTACGAGCAGTACTTC. Translating it yields CASSKGRALTYEQYF.

This clone was counted a few times. The V call is TRBV7-9, the J call TRBJ2-1; 13 bases match TRBD2. V trimming: 5 bases; J trimming: 4 bases; junction bases outside the gene matches: 2. The CDR3 runs to 15 residues. Looked up from germline, CDR1 is SEHNR and CDR2 is FQNEAQ (reference sequence). Here the CDR3 DNA reads TGTGCCAGCAGCCGGGGACTAGCGGGATACAATGAGCAGTTCTTC. Its protein is CASSRGLAGYNEQFF.

CDR3 loop: CASSQGQGKAFF. The CDR3 DNA reads as TGTGCCAGCAGCCAAGGACAGGGGAAAGCTTTCTTT. The chain carries TRBV7-9 and TRBJ1-1; 9 positions agree with TRBD1. The junction had 4 bases not matched to a gene; V was cut back by 5 bases and J by 9 bases. The CDR3 is 12 amino acids. CDR1 is SEHNR and CDR2 is FQNEAQ in the germline V gene (reference sequence).

A few counts support this clone. The chain links TRBV3-1 (or the pseudogene TRBV3-2) to TRBJ1-6; perhaps TRBD1 as D (6 bases). Trimming stripped 1 base from V and 6 bases from J, with 13 bases between. The CDR3 consists of 16 residues. Per germline, CDR1 LGHDT and CDR2 YNNKEL (reference sequence). The CDR3 here is CASSQVGGSRNSPLHF. The DNA for the CDR3 is TGTGCCAGCAGCCAAGTAGGGGGTTCCCGTAATTCACCCCTCCACTTT.

This chain uses TRBV27 with TRBJ1-2; 8 positions agree with TRBD1. The germline V gene has CDR1 MNHEY and CDR2 SMNVEV (reference sequence). CDR3 size: 13 residues. Unmatched junction bases numbered 4, after V lost 6 bases and J lost 4 bases. The CDR3 sequence: CASRVQGAYGYTF. For the CDR3, the DNA is TGTGCCAGCAGGGTTCAGGGGGCCTATGGCTACACCTTC.

The chain combines TRBV27 with TRBJ2-1; 10 nucleotides align to TRBD2. With V trimmed by 4 bases and J by 5 bases, 8 bases remained unmatched. The germline V gene has CDR1 MNHEY and CDR2 SMNVEV (reference sequence). This CDR3 region has 16 residues. The CDR3 nucleotides read TGTGCCAGCAGTTCGCCCGGGACTAGCGCCAACAATGAGCAGTTCTTC. This gives the protein CASSSPGTSANNEQFF.

CDR3 DNA: TGTGCCAGCAGCTTAATCGGGAACACCGGGGAGCTGTTTTTT. Protein product: CASSLIGNTGELFF. The V call is TRBV11-3, the J call TRBJ2-2; D is undetermined. The CDR3 extends over 14 amino acids. Germline CDR1 is SGHNT and CDR2 is YENEEA. The V end lost 2 bases, the J end lost 1 base, and 5 bases lay between the germline ends.

The V call is TRBV5-1, the J call TRBJ1-1; D may be TRBD1 (5 bases). The V gene lost 3 bases and the J gene lost 6 bases, with 12 bases spanning the gap. Germline values: CDR1 SGHRS, CDR2 YFSETQ. The CDR3 sequence is 13 residues long. The CDR3, as DNA: TGCGCCAGCAGCTCGACAGTGACGGCTGAAGCTTTCTTT. Protein: CASSSTVTAEAFF.

The count of this clone is one. The chain is built from TRBV6-2 or TRBV6-3 and TRBJ2-1; 7 positions agree with TRBD1. The germline gives CDR1 MNHEY, CDR2 SVGEGT. Trimming took 4 bases from V and 2 from J; bases not matched to a gene: 14. CDR3 length: 18 amino acids. The CDR3 loop reads CASSFPYTRDSTYNEQFF. The CDR3, as DNA: TGTGCCAGCAGTTTCCCATACACCCGGGACAGTACCTACAATGAGCAGTTCTTC.

This chain links TRBV4-1 with TRBJ2-1; 7 nucleotides line up with TRBD2. This CDR3 is built from 15 residues. V lost 4 bases and J lost 1; bases outside the gene matches: 4. Germline V gene lookup returns CDR1 MGHRA and CDR2 YSYEKL. The CDR3 here is CASSLGLESYNEQFF. The CDR3 nucleotides read TGCGCCAGCAGCCTCGGACTAGAGTCCTACAATGAGCAGTTCTTC.